The next 7 T cell receptor beta chains were all read from a single sample in a study of CD8 T cells in ankylosing spondylitis. Study results and caveats: Seemingly distinctive of ankylosing spondylitis blood was a TCR beta motif formed by eight highly homologous variants.

No antigen has been identified for these receptors. TCRdb re-derived calls from the 5' RACE reads in MiXCR, one entry per CDR3 protein. Here the sample spans about 750,000 distinct CDR3 sequences, around a fifth being singletons. Sequenced sample: blood, either unsorted or a sorted T cell fraction (not recorded which). These receptors were collected from a male donor with ankylosing spondylitis.

This clonotype was seen only a few times. The V gene is TRBV20-1, the J gene TRBJ2-3; D uncertain. This CDR3 region has 13 residues. Germline assignment: CDR1 DFQATT and CDR2 SNEGSKA (reference sequence). V gave up 5 bases and J gave up 1 base, with 10 bases separating them. Written as DNA, the CDR3 is TGCAGTGCTGGCGGACCAGGCACAGATACGCAGTATTTT. It encodes CSAGGPGTDTQYF.

This clonotype was recorded a few times. This chain uses TRBV27 with TRBJ2-3; 12 positions match TRBD2. The CDR3 has 16 residues. Germline trimming cut 5 bases from V and 3 bases from J; bases unmatched to any gene: 6. CDR1 MNHEY and CDR2 SMNVEV come from the germline V gene (reference sequence). The CDR3 nucleotides are TGTGCCAGCAGTCTTCAACTAGCGGGAGGAACAGATACGCAGTATTTT. Translating gives CASSLQLAGGTDTQYF.

The V call is TRBV2, the J call TRBJ1-5, with D possibly TRBD1 on 5 matching bases. The CDR3 runs 14 residues. Trimming left V 7 bases short and J 5 bases short, with 15 bases between. Germline CDR1 is SNHLY and CDR2 is FYNNEI. The CDR3 DNA reads as TGTGCCAGCAACCCCGGTCGGGGGGATCAGCCCCAGCATTTT. It is translated as CASNPGRGDQPQHF.

The chain couples TRBV6-1 to TRBJ2-3; TRBD1 matches at 8 bases. CDR3 length: 16 amino acids. Germline-derived CDR1 and CDR2 are MNHNS and SASEGT. The J segment lost 1 base and the V segment lost 1 base, leaving 4 bases of the junction unmatched. CDR3 DNA sequence: TGTGCCAGCAGTGAAGACAGGGGGGTAGGCACAGATACGCAGTATTTT. This translates into CASSEDRGVGTDTQYF.

This sequence joins TRBV9 and TRBJ2-7, with 7 bases aligning to TRBD1. V lost 7 bases and J lost 5; bases outside the gene matches: 15. The germline V gene has CDR1 SGDLS and CDR2 YYNGEE. This CDR3 comprises 15 residues. Here the CDR3 DNA reads TGTGCCAGCGGCGACAGGGCTAGTTCCGTCGACGAGCAGTACTTC. Translated: CASGDRASSVDEQYF.

The V call is TRBV19, the J call TRBJ2-1, with 9 bases identical to TRBD2. Per the germline V gene, CDR1 is LNHDA and CDR2 is SQIVND (reference sequence). With 1 base clipped from V and 3 bases from J, the junction kept 1 base outside the gene matches. CDR3 length: 15 residues. In nucleotides, the CDR3 is TGTGCCAGTAGTATAGGACTAGCGGTCTACAATGAGCAGTTCTTC. It translates to CASSIGLAVYNEQFF.

The rearrangement uses TRBV29-1 and TRBJ2-7; no clear D gene. Germline lookup yields CDR1 SQVTM and CDR2 ANQGSEA. This CDR3 spans 12 amino acids. The V end lost 4 bases, the J end lost 0 bases, and 7 bases lay between the germline ends. The CDR3 loop reads CSVASSSYEQYF. In nucleotides, the CDR3 is TGCAGCGTTGCGAGTAGCTCCTACGAGCAGTACTTC.